These T cell receptor beta chains were read from a single sample in a study of blood T cells in healthy people across ages. Via MiXCR, TCRdb re-called the 5' RACE reads, giving one row per CDR3 protein. The sample carries around 1,600,000 distinct CDR3 sequences, 35% to 45% recorded once. The sequenced material came from blood. These receptors were collected from a woman aged 18-30 years in good health. Both conserved end residues are part of each CDR3. Each record gives: J gene, D gene, V gene, clone size, CDR3 DNA, CDR3 protein. D genes are given only for firm matches. Clone size, where shown, is once, few, many, or a class for clones that have expanded.

J gene: TRBJ2-1
D gene: -
V gene: TRBV7-9
clone size: few
CDR3 DNA: TGTGCCAGCAGTAGGGGGGATTACAATGAGCAGTTCTTC
CDR3 protein: CASSRGDYNEQFF

J gene: TRBJ2-1
D gene: -
V gene: TRBV7-6
clone size: few
CDR3 DNA: TGTGCCAGCAGCTTAGTCGCGGAATCCTACAATGAGCAGTTCTTC
CDR3 protein: CASSLVAESYNEQFF

J gene: TRBJ1-1
D gene: -
V gene: TRBV12-3/TRBV12-4
clone size: -
CDR3 DNA: TGTGCCAGCAGTTTGTGGGATCCAATGAACACTGGAGCTTTCTTT
CDR3 protein: CASSLWDPMNTGAFF

J gene: TRBJ2-7
D gene: -
V gene: TRBV6-2/TRBV6-3
clone size: -
CDR3 DNA: TGTGCCAGCAGTGGAAGCGGCTGGAGCGGCGAGCAGTACTTC
CDR3 protein: CASSGSGWSGEQYF

J gene: TRBJ1-2
D gene: TRBD1
V gene: TRBV29-1
clone size: few
CDR3 DNA: TGCAGCGTTGAATTTCGGACAGGGGAAGGTGGCTACACCTTC
CDR3 protein: CSVEFRTGEGGYTF

J gene: TRBJ1-3
D gene: -
V gene: TRBV7-2
clone size: once
CDR3 DNA: TGTGCCAGCAGCCCAAACCGCGCGGACACCATATATTTT
CDR3 protein: CASSPNRADTIYF

J gene: TRBJ2-3
D gene: TRBD2
V gene: TRBV18
clone size: -
CDR3 DNA: TGTGCCAGCTCACGACTAGCGGTAACAGATACGCAGTATTTT
CDR3 protein: CASSRLAVTDTQYF

J gene: TRBJ2-3
D gene: TRBD1
V gene: TRBV12-3/TRBV12-4
clone size: -
CDR3 DNA: TGTGCCAGCAGTTTCTCCCGGACAGGGACGGATACGCAGTATTTT
CDR3 protein: CASSFSRTGTDTQYF

J gene: TRBJ1-5
D gene: TRBD1
V gene: TRBV28
clone size: -
CDR3 DNA: TGTGCCAGCAGCCCTTCGGACAGGCTTAATCAGCCCCAGCATTTT
CDR3 protein: CASSPSDRLNQPQHF

J gene: TRBJ1-2
D gene: -
V gene: TRBV5-4
clone size: -
CDR3 DNA: TGTGCCAGCAGCTACAACTACTATGGCTACATCTTC
CDR3 protein: CASSYNYYGYIF

J gene: TRBJ2-1
D gene: -
V gene: TRBV7-2
clone size: -
CDR3 DNA: TGTGCCAGCAGCTATACCCGGACAAATGAGCAGTTCTTC
CDR3 protein: CASSYTRTNEQFF

J gene: TRBJ1-2
D gene: TRBD1
V gene: TRBV20-1
clone size: -
CDR3 DNA: TGCGGTGCTAGAAAAGGGACAGGGATATCTGGCTACACCTTC
CDR3 protein: CGARKGTGISGYTF

J gene: TRBJ2-7
D gene: -
V gene: TRBV20-1
clone size: once
CDR3 DNA: TGCAGTGCTACCTCTGGAGGGCGGACTTACGAGCAGTACTTC
CDR3 protein: CSATSGGRTYEQYF

J gene: TRBJ2-7
D gene: -
V gene: TRBV25-1
clone size: -
CDR3 DNA: TGTGCCAGCAGTGAAGGTCTTCTGGGGGAGCAGTACTTC
CDR3 protein: CASSEGLLGEQYF

J gene: TRBJ1-2
D gene: -
V gene: TRBV20-1
clone size: few
CDR3 DNA: TGCAGTGCTAGAGATCCGTATTTCAATGGCTACACCTTC
CDR3 protein: CSARDPYFNGYTF

J gene: TRBJ1-2
D gene: -
V gene: TRBV14
clone size: -
CDR3 DNA: TGTGCCAGCAGCCAAGATCCGTACTGGGGCGAGTCTTCTTTCCATGGCTACACCTTC
CDR3 protein: CASSQDPYWGESSFHGYTF